Presented here are 21 T cell receptor beta chains from one specimen sequenced in a study of blood T cell repertoires in COVID-19. Generated by immunoSEQ multiplex PCR, the TCRdb table keeps only in-frame clones and is missing some. The sample shows roughly 200,000 clones, approximately 83% of them seen only once. Sequenced: peripheral blood. All receptors come from a man between 60 and 75 years old with acute or convalescent COVID-19.

V and J are TRBV9 and TRBJ1-5, with 8 bases matching TRBD1. Trimming took 6 bases from V and 0 from J; bases not matched to a gene: 5. The CDR3 runs 15 residues. From germline, CDR1 is SGDLS and CDR2 YYNGEE. CDR3 sequence (DNA): TGTGCCAGCAACAGGGGGGGCAATAGCAATCAGCCCCAGCATTTT. Translation: CASNRGGNSNQPQHF.

The chain links TRBV27 to TRBJ1-1, with TRBD1 matching over 7 bases. The germline V gene has CDR1 MNHEY and CDR2 SMNVEV (reference sequence). V lost 6 bases, J lost 6 bases, and 10 bases stayed unmatched. The CDR3 has 14 residues. The CDR3 DNA follows: TGTGCCAGCAGGGCTCAGGGGGTTCGGGCTGAAGCTTTCTTT. It encodes CASRAQGVRAEAFF.

This sequence joins TRBV28 and TRBJ1-5; unclear D gene. V was trimmed by 8 bases and J by 2 bases, leaving 13 bases between them. CDR3 size: 14 residues. CDR1 MDHEN and CDR2 SYDVKM come from the germline V gene. CDR3 protein: CASGSHGGNQPQHF. In DNA, the CDR3 is TGTGCCAGCGGCTCTCACGGAGGCAATCAGCCCCAGCATTTT.

The gene calls are TRBV30 and TRBJ1-6; D is unresolved. CDR3 size: 15 residues. Germline V CDR1 and CDR2: GTSNPN, SVGIG (reference sequence). Trimming took off 1 base at V and 4 bases at J, with 11 bases between the two ends. The CDR3 protein is CAWSDSGRYNSPLHF. DNA of the CDR3: TGTGCCTGGAGTGATTCAGGAAGATATAATTCACCCCTCCACTTT.

The rearrangement uses TRBV28 and TRBJ2-1, with D maybe TRBD2 (6 bases). CDR3 length: 14 residues. Germline lookup yields CDR1 MDHEN and CDR2 SYDVKM. V was shortened by 10 bases and J by 0 bases, with 13 bases between the two germline ends. CDR3 bases: TGTGCCACCCTTACCGGGGGCTCCTACAATGAGCAGTTCTTC. Translating it yields CATLTGGSYNEQFF.

This clone appeared a few times. The J gene is TRBJ2-3, the V gene TRBV5-1; 12 nucleotides align to TRBD1. In germline, CDR1 is SGHRS, CDR2 YFSETQ. J gave up 6 bases and V 4 bases, and 3 bases lay outside the gene matches. This CDR3 region has 14 residues. Here the CDR3 DNA reads TGCGCCAGCAGCCCGGGGACAGGGGGCGATACGCAGTATTTT. Translating it yields CASSPGTGGDTQYF.

The rearrangement links TRBV28 to TRBJ2-7, with 9 bases that match TRBD1. V lost 6 bases, J lost 4 bases, and 10 bases stayed unmatched. Germline V CDR1 and CDR2: MDHEN, SYDVKM. This CDR3 is built from 15 residues. CDR3 DNA sequence: TGTGCCAGCAGCCTCGGGACAGGGTTATCGTACGAGCAGTACTTC. Protein: CASSLGTGLSYEQYF.

The V call is TRBV27, the J call TRBJ1-1, with 10 positions matching TRBD1. Germline assignment: CDR1 MNHEY and CDR2 SMNVEV (reference sequence). Trimming cost V 5 bases and J 14 bases; bases outside gene matches: 14. The CDR3 is 14 amino acids. The chain's CDR3 is CASSEQPGQGKKFF. The CDR3 bases are TGTGCCAGCAGTGAACAACCGGGACAGGGGAAAAAGTTCTTT.

This chain joins TRBV28 and TRBJ2-2; 7 nucleotides agree with TRBD2. The CDR3 covers 15 residues. CDR1 is MDHEN, CDR2 SYDVKM, per germline. Trimming cost V 7 bases and J 3 bases; bases outside gene matches: 8. CDR3 region: CASTRGGPYTGELFF. For the CDR3, the DNA is TGTGCCAGCACCCGGGGAGGGCCGTACACCGGGGAGCTGTTTTTT.

The chain is built from TRBV5-5 and TRBJ1-4; 8 bases fit TRBD1. Per the germline V gene, CDR1 is SGHKS and CDR2 is YYEKEE (reference sequence). With V trimmed by 4 bases and J by 3 bases, 5 bases remained unmatched. CDR3 length: 15 amino acids. The CDR3 here is CASSGQGASNEKLFF. The CDR3, as DNA: TGTGCCAGCAGCGGGCAGGGGGCGTCTAATGAAAAACTGTTTTTT.

The gene calls are TRBV11-3 and TRBJ2-3; TRBD2 aligns across 9 bases. V gave up 5 bases and J gave up 0 bases; unmatched junction bases: 3. Germline-derived CDR1 and CDR2 are SGHNT and YENEEA. This CDR3 is 15 amino acids long. In DNA form, the CDR3 reads TGTGCCAGCAGCCGGACTAGCGAGAGCACAGATACGCAGTATTTT. Translated: CASSRTSESTDTQYF. The whole variable domain, remainder taken from reference TRBV11-3 and TRBJ2-3, is EAGVVQSPRYKIIEKKQPVAFWCNPISGHNTLYWYLQNLGQGPELLIRYENEEAVDDSQLPKDRFSAERLKGVDSTLKIQPAELGDSAVYLCASSRTSESTDTQYFGPGTRLTVL.

The J gene is TRBJ1-5, the V gene TRBV6-1; D not resolved. This CDR3 region has 13 residues. The V gene lost 0 bases and the J gene lost 7 bases, with 7 bases spanning the gap. CDR1 MNHNS and CDR2 SASEGT come from the germline V gene. The CDR3 DNA follows: TGTGCCAGCAGTGAAGCCCGTTTCCAGCCCCAGCATTTT. As protein: CASSEARFQPQHF.

V usage is TRBV27 and J usage is TRBJ2-7; 9 nucleotides match TRBD1. V trimming: 7 bases; J trimming: 2 bases; junction bases outside the gene matches: 12. The germline CDR1 and CDR2 sequences are MNHEY and SMNVEV (reference sequence). The CDR3 loop spans 16 amino acids. CDR3 coding DNA: TGTGCCAGCACCCCAGGGCTGGGGACAGGGACCTACGAGCAGTACTTC. This gives the protein CASTPGLGTGTYEQYF.

J is TRBJ1-1 and V is TRBV7-2, with TRBD1 identical over 7 bases. With 6 bases clipped from V and 1 base from J, the junction kept 14 bases outside the gene matches. The CDR3 length is 17 residues. Per germline, CDR1 SGHTA and CDR2 FQGNSA. The CDR3 reads CASRRWTGEPRNTEAFF. CDR3 nucleotide sequence: TGTGCCAGCAGGCGGTGGACAGGAGAACCCCGGAACACTGAAGCTTTCTTT.

In its sample, this clone was seen once. CDR3 in amino acids: CASSIQNTDTQYF. The CDR3 nucleotides read TGTGCCAGTAGTATACAAAACACAGATACGCAGTATTTT. The chain combines TRBV19 with TRBJ2-3; no clear D gene. CDR1 and CDR2 (germline): LNHDA, SQIVND (reference sequence). V shed 2 bases and J shed 2 bases, with 5 bases lying between them. CDR3 length equals 13 residues.

The chain recombines TRBV5-1 with TRBJ1-3; unclear D gene. V shed 0 bases and J shed 0 bases, with 13 bases lying between them. CDR3 length equals 17 residues. Germline-derived CDR1 and CDR2 are SGHRS and YFSETQ. The CDR3: CASSLGGRPDSGNTIYF. CDR3 DNA: TGCGCCAGCAGCTTGGGAGGTCGTCCCGACTCTGGAAACACCATATATTTT.

This chain links TRBV10-3 with TRBJ1-6; the match to TRBD1 covers 7 bases. With 3 bases clipped from V and 14 bases from J, the junction kept 13 bases outside the gene matches. This CDR3 is built from 15 residues. The germline V gene encodes CDR1 ENHRY and CDR2 SYGVKD. Here the CDR3 DNA reads TGTGCCATCAGTGAAAGACAGGGAACGGCGAATACCCTCCACTTT. This translates into CAISERQGTANTLHF.

This clone appeared a few times. The rearrangement links TRBV3-1 (or the pseudogene TRBV3-2) to TRBJ2-2; D is possibly TRBD1 (6 bases). This CDR3 spans 16 amino acids. Trimming pared 2 bases from V and 1 base from J, leaving 11 bases between. Germline CDR1 is LGHDT and CDR2 is YNNKEL (reference sequence). The CDR3, as DNA: TGTGCCAGCAGCCAATTCGGACAGTTGAACACCGGGGAGCTGTTTTTT. Its protein product is CASSQFGQLNTGELFF.

This clone has only a few counts. The chain recombines TRBV5-1 with TRBJ2-7; TRBD2 matches 9 bases. The junction had 7 bases not matched to a gene; V was cut back by 1 base and J by 2 bases. The CDR3 loop spans 16 amino acids. Germline CDR1 SGHRS, CDR2 YFSETQ. The CDR3 protein is CASSLSSGSNPYEQYF. CDR3 in DNA: TGCGCCAGCAGCTTGAGTAGCGGGAGTAACCCCTACGAGCAGTACTTC.

This rearrangement joins TRBV14 to TRBJ1-2, with 11 bases aligning to TRBD1. Germline CDR1 reads SGHDN; CDR2 reads FVKESK. Trimming cost V 6 bases and J 3 bases; bases outside gene matches: 3. The length of the CDR3 is 14 residues. The CDR3 DNA follows: TGTGCCAGCAGTCGGACAGGGGGCCACTATGGCTACACCTTC. Its protein product is CASSRTGGHYGYTF.

This rearrangement joins TRBV30 to TRBJ1-1; 7 bases map to TRBD1. V shed 4 bases and J 0 bases; nucleotides not matched to a gene: 8. CDR3 length: 15 residues. Germline V gene data show CDR1 as GTSNPN and CDR2 as SVGIG (reference sequence). CDR3 sequence reads: CAWIPPGTVNTEAFF. CDR3 DNA sequence: TGTGCCTGGATCCCCCCCGGGACAGTGAACACTGAAGCTTTCTTT.